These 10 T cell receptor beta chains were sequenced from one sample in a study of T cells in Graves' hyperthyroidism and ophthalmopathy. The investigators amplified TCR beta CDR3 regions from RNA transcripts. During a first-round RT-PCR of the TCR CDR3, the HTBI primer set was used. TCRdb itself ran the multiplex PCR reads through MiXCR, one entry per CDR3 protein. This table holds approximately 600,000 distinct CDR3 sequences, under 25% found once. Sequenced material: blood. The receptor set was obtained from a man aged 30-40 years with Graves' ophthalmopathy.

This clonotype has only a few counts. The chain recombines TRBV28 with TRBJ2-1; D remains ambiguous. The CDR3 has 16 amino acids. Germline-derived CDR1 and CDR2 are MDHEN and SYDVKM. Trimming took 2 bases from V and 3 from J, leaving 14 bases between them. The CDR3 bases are TGTGCCAGCAGTTTAAAGGCAGGATCAATCTACAATGAGCAGTTCTTC. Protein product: CASSLKAGSIYNEQFF.

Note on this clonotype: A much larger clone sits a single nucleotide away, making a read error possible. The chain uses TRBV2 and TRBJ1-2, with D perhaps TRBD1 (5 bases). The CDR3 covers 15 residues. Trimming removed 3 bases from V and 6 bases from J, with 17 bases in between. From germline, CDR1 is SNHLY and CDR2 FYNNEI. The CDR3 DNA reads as TGTGCCAGCAGTGACGGGGCGACATCAAACCATGGCTACACCTTC. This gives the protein CASSDGATSNHGYTF. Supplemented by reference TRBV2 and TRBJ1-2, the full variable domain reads EPEVTQTPSHQVTQMGQEVILRCVPISNHLYFYWYRQILGQKVEFLVSFYNNEISEKSEIFDDQFSVERPDGSNFTLKIRSTKLEDSAMYFCASSDGATSNHGYTFGSGTRLTVV.

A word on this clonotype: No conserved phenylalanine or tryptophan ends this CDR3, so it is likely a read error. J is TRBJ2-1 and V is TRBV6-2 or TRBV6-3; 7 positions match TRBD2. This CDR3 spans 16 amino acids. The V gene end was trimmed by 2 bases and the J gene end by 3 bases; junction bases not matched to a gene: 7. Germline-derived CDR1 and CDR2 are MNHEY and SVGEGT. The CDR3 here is CASSYGAGEFYNEQFS. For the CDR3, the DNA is TGTGCCAGCAGTTACGGTGCGGGAGAATTCTACAATGAGCAGTTCTCC.

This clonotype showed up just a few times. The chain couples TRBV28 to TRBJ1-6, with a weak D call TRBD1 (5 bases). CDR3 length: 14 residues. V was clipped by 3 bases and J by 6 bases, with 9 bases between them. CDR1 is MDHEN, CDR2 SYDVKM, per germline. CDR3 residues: CASSLGQSNSPLHF. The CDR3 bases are TGTGCCAGCAGTTTGGGGCAGAGTAATTCACCCCTCCACTTT. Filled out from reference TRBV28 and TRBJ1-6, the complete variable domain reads DVKVTQSSRYLVKRTGEKVFLECVQDMDHENMFWYRQDPGLGLRLIYFSYDVKMKEKGDIPEGYSVSREKKERFSLILESASTNQTSMYLCASSLGQSNSPLHFGNGTRLTVT.

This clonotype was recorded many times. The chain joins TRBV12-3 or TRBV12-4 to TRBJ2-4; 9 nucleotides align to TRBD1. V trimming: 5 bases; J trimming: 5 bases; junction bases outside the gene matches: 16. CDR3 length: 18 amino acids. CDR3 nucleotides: TGTGCCAGCAGTCTCCGGACAGGGGCGATAGCCAGGGAAAACATTCAGTACTTC. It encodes CASSLRTGAIARENIQYF.

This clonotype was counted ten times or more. DNA for the CDR3: TGTGCCAGCAGCTCTCAGAAGAACACTGAAGCTTTCTTT. The encoded protein is CASSSQKNTEAFF. The V gene is TRBV7-2, the J gene TRBJ1-1, with D hard to call. CDR1 SGHTA and CDR2 FQGNSA come from the germline V gene. V lost 4 bases and J 1 base, leaving 7 bases between the germline ends. The CDR3 loop spans 13 amino acids.

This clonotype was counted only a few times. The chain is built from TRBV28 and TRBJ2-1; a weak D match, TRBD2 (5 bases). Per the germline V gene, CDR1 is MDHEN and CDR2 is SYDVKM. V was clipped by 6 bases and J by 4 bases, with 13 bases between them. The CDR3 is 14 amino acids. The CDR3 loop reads CASRFPGSYNEQFF. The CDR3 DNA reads TGTGCCAGCAGGTTCCCGGGAAGTTACAATGAGCAGTTCTTC.

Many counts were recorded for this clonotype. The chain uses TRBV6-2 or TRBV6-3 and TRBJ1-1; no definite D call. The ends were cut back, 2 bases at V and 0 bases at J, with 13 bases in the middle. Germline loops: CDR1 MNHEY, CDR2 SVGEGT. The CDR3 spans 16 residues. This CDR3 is CASSYPTDQMNTEAFF. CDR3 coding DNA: TGTGCCAGCAGTTACCCTACCGACCAGATGAACACTGAAGCTTTCTTT.

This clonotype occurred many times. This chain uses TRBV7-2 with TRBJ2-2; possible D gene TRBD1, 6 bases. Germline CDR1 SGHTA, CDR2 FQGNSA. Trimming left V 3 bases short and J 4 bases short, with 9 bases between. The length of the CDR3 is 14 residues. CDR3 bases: TGTGCCAGCAGCTTCGACAGGACCACCGGGGAGCTGTTTTTT. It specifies CASSFDRTTGELFF.

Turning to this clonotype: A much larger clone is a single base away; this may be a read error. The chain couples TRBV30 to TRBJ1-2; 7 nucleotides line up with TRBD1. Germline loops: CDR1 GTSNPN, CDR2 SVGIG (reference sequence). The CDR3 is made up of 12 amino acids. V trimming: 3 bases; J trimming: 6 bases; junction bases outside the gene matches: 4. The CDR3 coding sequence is TGTGCCTGGAGCCGGGACAGCGATGGCTACACCTTC. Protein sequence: CAWSRDSDGYTF.